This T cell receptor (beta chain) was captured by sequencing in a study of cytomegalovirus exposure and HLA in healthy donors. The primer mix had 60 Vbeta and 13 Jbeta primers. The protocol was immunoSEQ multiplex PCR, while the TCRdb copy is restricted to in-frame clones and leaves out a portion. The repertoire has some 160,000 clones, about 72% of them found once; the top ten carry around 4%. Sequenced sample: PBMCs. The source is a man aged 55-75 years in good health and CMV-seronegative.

CDR3 DNA: TGTGCCAGCAGCCGGCGACAGGGACCCTACAATGAGCAGTTCTTC. It translates to CASSRRQGPYNEQFF. V gene TRBV7-3 combines with J gene TRBJ2-1, with 7 bases identical to TRBD1. CDR1 is SGHTA, CDR2 FQGTGA, per germline. Trimming removed 5 bases from V and 2 bases from J; junction bases left unmatched: 6. CDR3 size: 15 residues.